The T cell receptor beta chain described here comes from a study of T cell repertoires in cytomegalovirus infection (dated 2019 in TCRdb). For the wider study: The peptide stimulations were aimed at well-studied HLA-B-restricted epitopes as well as recently identified HLA-C-restricted CMV epitopes, whose presentation resists viral immunomodulation. Donor HLA type was relevant to the analysis, as public TCR beta signatures indicated carriage of CMV infection together with the matching HLA type.

Sequencing used an Illumina HiSeq 1500. TCRdb reanalyzed the raw reads on its own, using fastp at Q25 for trimming and MiXCR for clone calling, and kept in-frame beta chains. Each CDR3 protein gets just one entry, which takes the most common genes and DNA from the rows behind it. The sample includes under 95,000 distinct CDR3 sequences, with roughly half observed a single time. 80% to 95% of the sample comes from the top ten. The sample's treatment or condition label is to be understood as: in vitro stimulation with specific CMV peptide epitopes to enrich CMV-specific T cells. This clonotype came up a few times. Its binding antigen is unknown. No base quality information exists; no much larger clone differs at one position. General study outcomes and caveats: In both this cohort and an independent roughly 400-donor cohort, the cumulative frequency of public TCR beta family members distinguished carriers of CMV infection plus the relevant HLA type. The ex vivo response was dominated by HLA-C-restricted CMV-specific TCR beta clonotypes, which also provided the single most frequent clonotype in two of eight donors.

The source is a human donor in good health (CMV status not recorded). Some clones in this sample may be carry-over from other donors' samples. This sample comprised CD8+ T cells from cultured PBMCs, obtained from culture after CMV antigen stimulation.

Read as DNA, the sequence is TGCAGTGCTAGAGATCGTCCCGGGACAGTAAGCTCCTACGAGCAGTACTTC. Its protein reads: CSARDRPGTVSSYEQYF. The chain joins TRBV20-1 to TRBJ2-7; TRBD1 matches 7 bases in the middle. The cysteine opens and the phenylalanine closes a CDR3 of 17 amino acids. Here the CDR3 DNA is all that survives: 51 bases in frame from base 1. The V end gives up 0 bases and the J end 0 bases, leaving 11 bases in the junction not matched to a gene. From a lookup of the germline V gene (reference sequence), CDR1 and CDR2 are DFQATT and SNEGSKA.